This T cell receptor beta chain was retrieved from a study of naive and memory T cell subsets. The beta constant-region primer was an equimolar mix of two oligonucleotides covering TRBC1 and TRBC2. Nested alpha and beta constant-region primers with the SP2 primer drove four PCR rounds on ligated cDNA. TCRdb ran MiXCR on the UMI-ligation and nested PCR reads and lists one entry per CDR3 protein. The sample records under 150,000 distinct CDR3 sequences, approximately 21% being singletons. Findings and caveats of the study: Especially in CD8 cells, naive repertoires contained a few larger clonotypes, possibly CD45RA-re-expressing memory cells.

As regards this clonotype: Its target is unknown.

The CDR3 has 17 residues. CDR1 is DFQATT, CDR2 SNEGSKA, per germline (reference sequence). V was clipped by 5 bases and J by 2 bases, with 22 bases between them. The clonotype was recovered from a human donor in good health. V gene TRBV20-1 combines with J gene TRBJ2-1, with D unclear. Specimen: naive CD8+ T cells from blood. CDR3 bases: TGCAGTGCTGACCCCGGAGTTACACCAACGACCTACAATGAGCAGTTCTTC. This gives the protein CSADPGVTPTTYNEQFF.